The entry that follows covers one T cell receptor (beta chain) sequence. This CDR3 spans 14 amino acids. J lost 2 bases, V lost 10 bases, and 9 bases had no gene match. Germline V gene data show CDR1 as SEHNR and CDR2 as FQNEAQ (reference sequence). This record comes from a study of blood T cell repertoires in COVID-19. Study as a whole: There were acute and convalescent COVID-19 samples, and they came from the United States, Italy and Spain.

Here immunoSEQ multiplex PCR was the method, and the copy in TCRdb shows in-frame clones only, minus some. The table records about 160,000 clones, roughly 84% of them present only once. The chain employs TRBV7-9 and TRBJ2-3, with 7 bases lining up with TRBD1. Sequencing used peripheral blood. The sequence came from a woman at least 80 years old with active or convalescent COVID-19. CDR3 nucleotides: TGTGCCACGGACCCGGGACAGCACACAGATACGCAGTATTTT. Encoded protein: CATDPGQHTDTQYF. Complete variable domain (other parts from reference TRBV7-9 and TRBJ2-3): DTGVSQNPRHKITKRGQNVTFRCDPISEHNRLYWYRQTLGQGPEFLTYFQNEAQLEKSRLLSDRFSAERPKGSFSTLEIQRTEQGDSAMYLCATDPGQHTDTQYFGPGTRLTVL.